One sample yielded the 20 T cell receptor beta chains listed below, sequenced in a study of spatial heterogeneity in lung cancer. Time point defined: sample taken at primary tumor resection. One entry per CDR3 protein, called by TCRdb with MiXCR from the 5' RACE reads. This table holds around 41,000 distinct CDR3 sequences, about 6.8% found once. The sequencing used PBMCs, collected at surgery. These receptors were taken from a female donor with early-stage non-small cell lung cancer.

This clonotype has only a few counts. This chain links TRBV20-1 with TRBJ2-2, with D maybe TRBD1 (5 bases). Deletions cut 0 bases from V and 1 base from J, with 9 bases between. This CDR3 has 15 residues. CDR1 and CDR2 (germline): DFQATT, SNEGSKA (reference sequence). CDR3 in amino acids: CSAREGAGNTGELFF. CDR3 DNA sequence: TGCAGTGCTAGAGAAGGGGCAGGGAACACCGGGGAGCTGTTTTTT.

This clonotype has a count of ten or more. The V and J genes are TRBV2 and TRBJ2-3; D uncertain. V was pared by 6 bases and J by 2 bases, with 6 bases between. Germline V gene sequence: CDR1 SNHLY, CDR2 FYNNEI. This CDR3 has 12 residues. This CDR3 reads CASSRSTDTQYF. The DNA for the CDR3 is TGTGCCAGCAGCAGGTCCACAGATACGCAGTATTTT.

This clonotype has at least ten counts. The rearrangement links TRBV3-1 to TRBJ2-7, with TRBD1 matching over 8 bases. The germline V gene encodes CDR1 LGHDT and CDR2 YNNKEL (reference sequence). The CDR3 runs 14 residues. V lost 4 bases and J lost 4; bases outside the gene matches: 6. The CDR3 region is CASSPDRVWYEQYF. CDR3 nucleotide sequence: TGTGCCAGCAGCCCGGACAGGGTCTGGTACGAGCAGTACTTC.

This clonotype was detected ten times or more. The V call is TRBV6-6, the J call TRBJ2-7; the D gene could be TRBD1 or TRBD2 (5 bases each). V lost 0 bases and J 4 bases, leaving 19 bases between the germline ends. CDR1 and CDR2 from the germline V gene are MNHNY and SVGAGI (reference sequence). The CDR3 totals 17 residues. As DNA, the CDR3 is TGTGCCAGCAGTTACTCCATAAGCCAGGGACGGAATTACGAGCAGTACTTC. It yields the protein CASSYSISQGRNYEQYF.

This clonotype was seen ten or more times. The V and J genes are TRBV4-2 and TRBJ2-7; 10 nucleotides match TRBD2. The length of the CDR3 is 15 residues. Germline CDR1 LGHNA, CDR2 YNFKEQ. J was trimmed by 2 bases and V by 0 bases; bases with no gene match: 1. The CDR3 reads CASSQELAGAYEQYF. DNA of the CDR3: TGTGCCAGCAGCCAAGAGCTAGCGGGGGCCTACGAGCAGTACTTC.

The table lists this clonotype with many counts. CDR3 nucleotides: TGCGCCAGCAGCCAGGGGCTAGCGGGGGCCTACGAGCAGTACTTC. Translation gives CASSQGLAGAYEQYF. This rearrangement joins TRBV4-3 to TRBJ2-7, with 10 bases matching TRBD2. The V gene end was trimmed by 3 bases and the J gene end by 2 bases; junction bases not matched to a gene: 4. From germline, CDR1 is LGHNA and CDR2 YSLEER. The CDR3 runs 15 residues.

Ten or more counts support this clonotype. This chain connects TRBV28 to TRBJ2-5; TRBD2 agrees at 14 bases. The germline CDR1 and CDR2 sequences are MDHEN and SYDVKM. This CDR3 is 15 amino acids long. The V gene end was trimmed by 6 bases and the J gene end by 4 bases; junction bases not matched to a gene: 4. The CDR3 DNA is TGTGCCAGCAGACGGGGACTAGCGGGGGTAGAGACCCAGTACTTC. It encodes CASRRGLAGVETQYF.

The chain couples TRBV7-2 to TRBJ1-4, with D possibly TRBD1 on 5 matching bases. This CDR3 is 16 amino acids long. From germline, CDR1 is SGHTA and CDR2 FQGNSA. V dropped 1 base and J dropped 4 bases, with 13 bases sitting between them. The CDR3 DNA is TGTGCCAGCAGCTTAGTTTCCGGGGCGGGTAATGAAAAACTGTTTTTT. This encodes CASSLVSGAGNEKLFF.

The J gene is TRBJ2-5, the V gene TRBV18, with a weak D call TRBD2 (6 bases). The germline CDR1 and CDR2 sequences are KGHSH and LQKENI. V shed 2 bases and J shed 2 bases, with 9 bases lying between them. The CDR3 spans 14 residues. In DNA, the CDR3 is TGTGCCAGCTCACCAGCGGGAAAACAAGAGACCCAGTACTTC. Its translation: CASSPAGKQETQYF.

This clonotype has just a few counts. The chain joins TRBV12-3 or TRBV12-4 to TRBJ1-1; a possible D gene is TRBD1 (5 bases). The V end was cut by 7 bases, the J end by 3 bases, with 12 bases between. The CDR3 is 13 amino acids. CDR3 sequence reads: CASTKAGDTEAFF. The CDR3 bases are TGTGCCAGCACCAAAGCGGGGGACACTGAAGCTTTCTTT.

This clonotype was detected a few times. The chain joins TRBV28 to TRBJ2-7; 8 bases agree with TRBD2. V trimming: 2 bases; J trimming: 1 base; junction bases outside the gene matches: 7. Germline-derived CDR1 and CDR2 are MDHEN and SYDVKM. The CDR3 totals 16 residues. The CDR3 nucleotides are TGTGCCAGCAGTTTAGGCGGGGGGCGCTTTTCCTACGAGCAGTACTTC. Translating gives CASSLGGGRFSYEQYF. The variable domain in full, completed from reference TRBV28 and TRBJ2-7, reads DVKVTQSSRYLVKRTGEKVFLECVQDMDHENMFWYRQDPGLGLRLIYFSYDVKMKEKGDIPEGYSVSREKKERFSLILESASTNQTSMYLCASSLGGGRFSYEQYFGPGTRLTVT.

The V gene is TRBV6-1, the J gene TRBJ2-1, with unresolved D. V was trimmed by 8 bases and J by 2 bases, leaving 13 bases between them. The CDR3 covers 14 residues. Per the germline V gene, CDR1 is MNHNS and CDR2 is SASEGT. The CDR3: CASVVPGTYNEQFF. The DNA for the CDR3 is TGTGCCAGCGTGGTCCCAGGAACCTACAATGAGCAGTTCTTC.

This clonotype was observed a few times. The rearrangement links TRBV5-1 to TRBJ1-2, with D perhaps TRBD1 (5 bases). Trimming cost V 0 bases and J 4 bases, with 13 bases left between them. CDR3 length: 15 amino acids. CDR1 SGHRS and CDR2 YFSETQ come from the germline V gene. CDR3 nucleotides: TGCGCCAGCAGCTTGGCGCGGGGGGATTTCTATGGCTACACCTTC. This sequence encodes CASSLARGDFYGYTF. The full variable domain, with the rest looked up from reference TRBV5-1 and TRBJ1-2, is KAGVTQTPRYLIKTRGQQVTLSCSPISGHRSVSWYQQTPGQGLQFLFEYFSETQRNKGNFPGRFSGRQFSNSRSEMNVSTLELGDSALYLCASSLARGDFYGYTFGSGTRLTVV.

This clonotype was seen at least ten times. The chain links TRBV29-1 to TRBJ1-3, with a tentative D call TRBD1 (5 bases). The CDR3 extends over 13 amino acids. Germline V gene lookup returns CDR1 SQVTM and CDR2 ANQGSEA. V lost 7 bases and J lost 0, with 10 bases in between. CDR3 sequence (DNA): TGCAGCGGGACACAGAACTCTGGAAACACCATATATTTT. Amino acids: CSGTQNSGNTIYF.

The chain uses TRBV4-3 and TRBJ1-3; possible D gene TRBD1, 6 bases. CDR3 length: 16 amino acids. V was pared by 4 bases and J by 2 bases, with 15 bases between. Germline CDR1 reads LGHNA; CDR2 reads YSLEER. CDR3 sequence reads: CASSPFPQGTGNTIYF. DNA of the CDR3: TGCGCCAGCAGCCCGTTCCCCCAGGGGACTGGAAACACCATATATTTT.

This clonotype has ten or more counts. The CDR3 sequence: CASSQISGDTQYF. The CDR3 DNA reads as TGTGCCAGCAGCCAGATTAGCGGGGATACGCAGTATTTT. The V and J genes are TRBV3-1 and TRBJ2-3; 7 bases are a match to TRBD2. V was pared by 3 bases and J by 6 bases, with 3 bases of the junction left unmatched. Germline assignment: CDR1 LGHDT and CDR2 YNNKEL (reference sequence). This CDR3 region has 13 residues.

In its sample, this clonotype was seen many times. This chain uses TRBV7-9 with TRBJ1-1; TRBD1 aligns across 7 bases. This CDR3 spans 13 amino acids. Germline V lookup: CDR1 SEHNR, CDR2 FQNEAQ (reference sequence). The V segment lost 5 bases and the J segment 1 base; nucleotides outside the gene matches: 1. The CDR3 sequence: CASSRQGNTEAFF. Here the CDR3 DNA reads TGTGCCAGCAGCCGACAGGGGAACACTGAAGCTTTCTTT.

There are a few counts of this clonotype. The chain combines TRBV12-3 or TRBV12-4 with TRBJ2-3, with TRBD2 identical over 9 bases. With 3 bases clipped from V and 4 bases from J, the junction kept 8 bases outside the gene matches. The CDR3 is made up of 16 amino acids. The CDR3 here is CASSFRRGGLADTQYF. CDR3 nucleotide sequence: TGTGCCAGCAGTTTTAGGCGGGGGGGCCTCGCAGATACGCAGTATTTT.

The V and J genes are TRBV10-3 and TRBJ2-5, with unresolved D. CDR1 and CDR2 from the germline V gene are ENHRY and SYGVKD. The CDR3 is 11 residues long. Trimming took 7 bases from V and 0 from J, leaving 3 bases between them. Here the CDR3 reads CAIKYQETQYF. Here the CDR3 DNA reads TGTGCCATCAAGTACCAAGAGACCCAGTACTTC.

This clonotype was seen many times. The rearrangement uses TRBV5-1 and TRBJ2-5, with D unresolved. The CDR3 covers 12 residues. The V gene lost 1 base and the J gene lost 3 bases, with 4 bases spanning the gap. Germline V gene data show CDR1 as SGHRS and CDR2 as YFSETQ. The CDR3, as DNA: TGCGCCAGCAGCTTGCGGGAAGAGACCCAGTACTTC. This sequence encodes CASSLREETQYF.